This TCR beta chain was obtained from a study of T-cell memory formation after mild COVID-19. This clonotype was seen only a few times. Each CDR3 protein gets one entry after TCRdb re-called the 5' RACE reads with MiXCR. The profile shows around 340,000 distinct CDR3 sequences, roughly 21% of them singletons. Germline V gene data show CDR1 as SEHNR and CDR2 as FQNEAQ (reference sequence). This CDR3 spans 18 amino acids. V was pared by 5 bases and J by 4 bases, with 15 bases of the junction left unmatched. Sequencing input: PBMCs or a T cell subset sorted from them (not recorded which). The sequence derives from an adult woman who had mild COVID-19 (a few samples of this study predate the infection). Cell type and time point are not known. This chain links TRBV7-9 with TRBJ1-5; 9 bases fit TRBD1. This chain's CDR3 is CASSGTGTGTSLNQPQHF. The CDR3 nucleotides are TGTGCCAGCAGCGGTACCGGGACAGGGACGTCCCTAAATCAGCCCCAGCATTTT.